This T cell receptor (beta chain) was obtained from a study of patients and donors after allogeneic stem cell transplantation. TCRdb processed the RT-PCR reads anew with MiXCR; each CDR3 protein has one entry. Here the sample spans approximately 160,000 distinct CDR3 sequences, around 28% being singletons. The source material was blood, either unsorted or a sorted T cell fraction (not recorded which). The sequence was obtained from a human donor who was either an allogeneic HSCT recipient or a stem cell or donor lymphocyte infusion donor (not recorded which). It is not recorded whose cells these are; they may come from a transplant donor.

The CDR3 is CASSLWAGTYNEQFF. CDR3 sequence (DNA): TGTGCCAGCAGCTTGTGGGCCGGGACCTACAATGAGCAGTTCTTC. This sequence joins TRBV5-6 and TRBJ2-1; perhaps TRBD2 as D (5 bases). CDR3 size: 15 residues. V was trimmed by 1 base and J by 2 bases, leaving 10 bases between them. CDR1 is SGHDT and CDR2 is YYEEEE in the germline V gene.